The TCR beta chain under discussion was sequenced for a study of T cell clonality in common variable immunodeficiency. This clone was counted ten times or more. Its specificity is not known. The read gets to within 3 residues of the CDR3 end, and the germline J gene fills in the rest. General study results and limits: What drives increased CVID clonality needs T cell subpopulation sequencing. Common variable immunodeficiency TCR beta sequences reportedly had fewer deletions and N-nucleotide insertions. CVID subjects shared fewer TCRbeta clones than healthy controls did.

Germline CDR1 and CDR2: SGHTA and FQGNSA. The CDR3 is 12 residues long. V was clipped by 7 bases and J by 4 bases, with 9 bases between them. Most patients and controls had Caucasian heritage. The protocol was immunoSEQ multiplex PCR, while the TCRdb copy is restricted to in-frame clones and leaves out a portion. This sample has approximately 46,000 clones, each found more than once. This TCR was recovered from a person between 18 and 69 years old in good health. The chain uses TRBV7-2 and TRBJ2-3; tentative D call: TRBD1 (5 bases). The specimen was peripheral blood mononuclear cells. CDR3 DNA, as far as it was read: TGTGCCAGCAATCAACAGGCAGATACG. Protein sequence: CASNQQADT. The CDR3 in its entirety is CASNQQADTQYF.